This TCR beta chain was identified during a study of T cell responses to AZD1222 COVID-19 vaccine. In germline, CDR1 is SGHNT, CDR2 YENEEA. This CDR3 spans 15 amino acids. Assay used: immunoSEQ multiplex PCR; TCRdb lists only in-frame clones, some missing. This sample carries more than 80,000 clones, over 75% of them seen once, and the ten largest clones take 12%. The sample in question was peripheral blood, obtained 28 days after the second AZD1222 dose. The sequence derives from an adult who received the AZD1222 COVID-19 vaccine. The chain recombines TRBV11-3 with TRBJ1-6; D remains unclear. This CDR3 reads CASRRTSSYNSPLHF. As DNA, the CDR3 is TGTGCTAGCCGGAGGACTAGCTCCTATAATTCACCCCTCCACTTT.